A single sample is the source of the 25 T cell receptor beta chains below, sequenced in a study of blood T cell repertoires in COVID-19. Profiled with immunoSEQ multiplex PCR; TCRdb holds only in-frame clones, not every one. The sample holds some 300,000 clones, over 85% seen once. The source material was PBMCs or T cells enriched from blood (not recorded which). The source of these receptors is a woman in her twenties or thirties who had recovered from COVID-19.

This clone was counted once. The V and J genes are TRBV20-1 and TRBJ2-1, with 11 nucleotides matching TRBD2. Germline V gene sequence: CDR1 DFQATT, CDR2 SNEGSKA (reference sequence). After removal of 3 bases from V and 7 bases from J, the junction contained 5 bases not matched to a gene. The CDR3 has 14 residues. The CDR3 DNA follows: TGCAGTGCTAGTATGGCTAGCGGGAGGAATGAGCAGTTCTTC. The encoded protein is CSASMASGRNEQFF.

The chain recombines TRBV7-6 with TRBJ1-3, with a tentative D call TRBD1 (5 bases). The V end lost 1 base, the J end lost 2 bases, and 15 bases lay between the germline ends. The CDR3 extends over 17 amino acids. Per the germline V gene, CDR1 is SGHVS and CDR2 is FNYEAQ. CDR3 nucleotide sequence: TGTGCCAGCAGCTTAGACGGGGGATATCTCGCTGGAAACACCATATATTTT. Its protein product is CASSLDGGYLAGNTIYF.

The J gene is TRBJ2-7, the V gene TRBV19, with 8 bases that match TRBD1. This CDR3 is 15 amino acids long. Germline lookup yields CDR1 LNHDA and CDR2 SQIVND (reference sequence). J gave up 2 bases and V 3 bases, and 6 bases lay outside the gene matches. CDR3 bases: TGTGCCAGTAGTATTCAACAGGGGGACCCCTACGAGCAGTACTTC. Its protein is CASSIQQGDPYEQYF.

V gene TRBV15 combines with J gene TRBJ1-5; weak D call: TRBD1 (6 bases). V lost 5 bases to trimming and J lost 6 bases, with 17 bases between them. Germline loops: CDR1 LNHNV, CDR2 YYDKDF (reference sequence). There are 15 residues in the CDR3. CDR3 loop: CATSLELTGSQPQHF. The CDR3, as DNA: TGTGCCACCAGCCTCGAGTTAACAGGGTCTCAGCCCCAGCATTTT. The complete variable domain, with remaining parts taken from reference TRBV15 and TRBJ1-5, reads DAMVIQNPRYQVTQFGKPVTLSCSQTLNHNVMYWYQQKSSQAPKLLFHYYDKDFNNEADTPDNFQSRRPNTSFCFLDIRSPGLGDTAMYLCATSLELTGSQPQHFGDGTRLSIL.

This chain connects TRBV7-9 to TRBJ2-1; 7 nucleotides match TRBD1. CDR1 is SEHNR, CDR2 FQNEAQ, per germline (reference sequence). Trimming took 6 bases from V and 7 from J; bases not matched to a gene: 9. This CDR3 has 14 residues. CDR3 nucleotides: TGTGCCAGCAGGCGACAGGGCGAGGAGAATGAGCAGTTCTTC. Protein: CASRRQGEENEQFF.

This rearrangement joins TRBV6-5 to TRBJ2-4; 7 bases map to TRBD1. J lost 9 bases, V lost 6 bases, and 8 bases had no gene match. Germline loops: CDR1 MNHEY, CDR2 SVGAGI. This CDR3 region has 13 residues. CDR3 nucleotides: TGTGCCAGCAGCCCAAGATCAGGGGGCATTCAGTACTTC. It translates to CASSPRSGGIQYF.

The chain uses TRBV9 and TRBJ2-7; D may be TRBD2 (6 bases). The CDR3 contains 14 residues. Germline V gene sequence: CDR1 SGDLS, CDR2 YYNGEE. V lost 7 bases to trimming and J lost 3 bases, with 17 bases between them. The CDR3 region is CASSIGDSGYEQYF. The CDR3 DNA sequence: TGTGCCAGCTCCATCGGGGACTCGGGCTACGAGCAGTACTTC.

The CDR3 is CASSPLPKREQFF. As DNA, the CDR3 is TGTGCCAGCAGTCCACTACCTAAGCGTGAGCAGTTCTTC. The chain recombines TRBV12-3 or TRBV12-4 with TRBJ2-1; the D is unclear. The CDR3 sequence is 13 residues long. The V gene lost 5 bases and the J gene lost 9 bases, with 14 bases spanning the gap.

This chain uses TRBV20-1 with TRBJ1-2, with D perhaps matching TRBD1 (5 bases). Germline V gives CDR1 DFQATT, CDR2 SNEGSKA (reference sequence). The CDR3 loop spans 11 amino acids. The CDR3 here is CRGGSTYGYTF. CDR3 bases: TGCAGGGGGGGTAGTACCTATGGCTACACCTTC.

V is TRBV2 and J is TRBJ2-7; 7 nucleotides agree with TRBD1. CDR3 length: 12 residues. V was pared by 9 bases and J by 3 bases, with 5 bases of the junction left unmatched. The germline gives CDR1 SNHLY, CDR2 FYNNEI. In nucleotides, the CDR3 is TGTGCCAGTTTCCGGGACAGCTACGAGCAGTACTTC. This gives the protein CASFRDSYEQYF.

Written as DNA, the CDR3 is TGTGCCAGCAGCTTAGCTGTCGAGGTAAATCAGCCCCAGCATTTT. The encoded protein is CASSLAVEVNQPQHF. The chain is built from TRBV7-8 and TRBJ1-5, with D hard to call. Germline CDR1 and CDR2: SGHVS and FQNEAQ. The CDR3 has 15 residues. Trimming stripped 0 bases from V and 4 bases from J, with 10 bases between. Variable domain in full (rest from reference TRBV7-8 and TRBJ1-5): GAGVSQSPRYKVAKRGQDVALRCDPISGHVSLFWYQQALGQGPEFLTYFQNEAQLDKSGLPSDRFFAERPEGSVSTLKIQRTQQEDSAVYLCASSLAVEVNQPQHFGDGTRLSIL.

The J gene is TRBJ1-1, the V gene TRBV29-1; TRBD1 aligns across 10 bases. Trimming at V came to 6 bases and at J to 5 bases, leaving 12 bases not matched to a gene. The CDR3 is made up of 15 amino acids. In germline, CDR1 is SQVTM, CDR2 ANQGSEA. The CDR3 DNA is TGCAGCGTAGATGACAGGGGGCAGGGTGATACTGAAGCTTTCTTT. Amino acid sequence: CSVDDRGQGDTEAFF.

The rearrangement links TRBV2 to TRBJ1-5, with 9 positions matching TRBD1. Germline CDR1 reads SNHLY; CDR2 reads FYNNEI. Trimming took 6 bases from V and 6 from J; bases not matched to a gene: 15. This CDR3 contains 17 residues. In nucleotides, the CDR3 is TGTGCCAGCAGACCCCCCGTAGGACAGGGGTCCCTTCAGCCCCAGCATTTT. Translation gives CASRPPVGQGSLQPQHF.

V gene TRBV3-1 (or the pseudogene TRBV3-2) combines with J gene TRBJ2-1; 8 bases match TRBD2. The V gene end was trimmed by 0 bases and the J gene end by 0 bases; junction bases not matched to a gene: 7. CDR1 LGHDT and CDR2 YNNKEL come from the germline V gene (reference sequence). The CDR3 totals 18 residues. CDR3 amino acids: CASSQDIRLASSYNEQFF. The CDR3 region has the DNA TGTGCCAGCAGCCAAGATATCCGACTAGCGAGCTCCTACAATGAGCAGTTCTTC.

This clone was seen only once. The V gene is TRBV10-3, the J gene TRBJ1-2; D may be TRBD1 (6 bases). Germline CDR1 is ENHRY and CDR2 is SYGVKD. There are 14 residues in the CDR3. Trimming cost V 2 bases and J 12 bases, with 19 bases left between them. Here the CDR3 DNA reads TGTGCCATCAGTGAGGCCCTGCAGACCGGGACAAACACCTTC. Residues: CAISEALQTGTNTF.

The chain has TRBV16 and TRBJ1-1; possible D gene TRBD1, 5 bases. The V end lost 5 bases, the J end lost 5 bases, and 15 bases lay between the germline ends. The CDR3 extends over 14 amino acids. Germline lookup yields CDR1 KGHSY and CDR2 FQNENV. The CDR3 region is CASSTMGGVTEAFF. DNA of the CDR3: TGTGCCAGCAGCACCATGGGGGGAGTGACTGAAGCTTTCTTT.

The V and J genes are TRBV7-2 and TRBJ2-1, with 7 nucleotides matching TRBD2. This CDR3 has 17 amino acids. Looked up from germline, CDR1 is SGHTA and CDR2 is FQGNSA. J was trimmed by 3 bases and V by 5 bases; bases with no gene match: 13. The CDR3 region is CASSQGHSGPLYNEQFF. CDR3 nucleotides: TGTGCCAGCAGCCAAGGACATAGCGGGCCCCTCTACAATGAGCAGTTCTTC.

This CDR3 reads CASRTPYRNTEAFF. CDR3 coding DNA: TGTGCCAGCAGGACCCCGTACAGGAACACTGAAGCTTTCTTT. The V gene is TRBV2, the J gene TRBJ1-1; D unresolved. Germline V gene lookup returns CDR1 SNHLY and CDR2 FYNNEI. The V end lost 6 bases, the J end lost 1 base, and 12 bases lay between the germline ends. CDR3 length: 14 amino acids. Filled out from reference TRBV2 and TRBJ1-1, the complete variable domain reads EPEVTQTPSHQVTQMGQEVILRCVPISNHLYFYWYRQILGQKVEFLVSFYNNEISEKSEIFDDQFSVERPDGSNFTLKIRSTKLEDSAMYFCASRTPYRNTEAFFGQGTRLTVV.

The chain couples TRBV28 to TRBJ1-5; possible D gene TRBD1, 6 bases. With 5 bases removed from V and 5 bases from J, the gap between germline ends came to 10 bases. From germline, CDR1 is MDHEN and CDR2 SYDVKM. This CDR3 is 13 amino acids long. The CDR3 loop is CASSHGQYQPQHF. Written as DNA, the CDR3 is TGTGCCAGCAGTCATGGACAGTATCAGCCCCAGCATTTT.

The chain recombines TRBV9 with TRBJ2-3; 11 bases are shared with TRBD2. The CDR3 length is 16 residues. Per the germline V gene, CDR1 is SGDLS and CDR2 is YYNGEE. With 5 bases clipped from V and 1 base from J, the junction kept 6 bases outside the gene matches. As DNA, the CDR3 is TGTGCCAGCAGTCTAATAGCGGGAGGGGGCACAGATACGCAGTATTTT. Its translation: CASSLIAGGGTDTQYF.

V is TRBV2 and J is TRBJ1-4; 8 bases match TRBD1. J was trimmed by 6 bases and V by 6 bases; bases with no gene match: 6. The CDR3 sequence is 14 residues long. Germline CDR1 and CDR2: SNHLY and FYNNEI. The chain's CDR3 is CASSLDREDEKLFF. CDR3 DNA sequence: TGTGCCAGCAGCCTGGACAGGGAGGATGAAAAACTGTTTTTT.

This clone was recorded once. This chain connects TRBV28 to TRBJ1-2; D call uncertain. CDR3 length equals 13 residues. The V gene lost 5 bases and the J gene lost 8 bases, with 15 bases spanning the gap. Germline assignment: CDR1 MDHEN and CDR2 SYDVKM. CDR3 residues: CASSPPSGSGYTF. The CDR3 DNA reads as TGTGCCAGCAGTCCCCCGTCGGGGAGCGGCTACACCTTC.

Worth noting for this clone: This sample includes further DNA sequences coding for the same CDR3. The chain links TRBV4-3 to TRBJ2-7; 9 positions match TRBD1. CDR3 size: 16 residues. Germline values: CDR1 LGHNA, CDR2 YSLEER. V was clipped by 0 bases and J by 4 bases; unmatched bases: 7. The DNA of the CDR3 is TGCGCCAGCAGCCAAGACCCCGGGACAGGGTGGTACGAGCAGTACTTC. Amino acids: CASSQDPGTGWYEQYF.

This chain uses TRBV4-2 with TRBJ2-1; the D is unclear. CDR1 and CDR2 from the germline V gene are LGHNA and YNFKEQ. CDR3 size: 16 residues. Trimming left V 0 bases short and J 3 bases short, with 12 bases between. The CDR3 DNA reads TGTGCCAGCAGCCAAGAGGAGACCGGAAACTACAATGAGCAGTTCTTC. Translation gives CASSQEETGNYNEQFF.

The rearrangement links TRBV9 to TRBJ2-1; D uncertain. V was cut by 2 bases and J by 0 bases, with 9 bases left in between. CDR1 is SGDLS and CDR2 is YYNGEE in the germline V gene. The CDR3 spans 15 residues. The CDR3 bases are TGTGCCAGCAGCGTCTACGGTAGCTCCTACAATGAGCAGTTCTTC. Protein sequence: CASSVYGSSYNEQFF.